The 28 T cell receptor beta chains reported below all come from one sample, sequenced in a study of OX40 agonist ivuxolimab in advanced cancers. Assay used: immunoSEQ multiplex PCR; TCRdb lists only in-frame clones, some missing. The sample lists about 60,000 clones; approximately 78% were seen once. This material consisted of CD4+ or CD8+ T cells sorted from blood, taken in a trial of the OX40 agonist ivuxolimab. The receptors shown here come from an adult with an advanced solid tumor such as melanoma, head and neck, liver or kidney cancer.

The chain recombines TRBV30 with TRBJ2-3; 8 bases map to TRBD1. The germline V gene has CDR1 GTSNPN and CDR2 SVGIG (reference sequence). V was pared by 2 bases and J by 1 base, with 8 bases of the junction left unmatched. The CDR3 loop spans 16 amino acids. The DNA for the CDR3 is TGTGCCTGGAGTTTCTGGAAGACAGGGGGCACAGATACGCAGTATTTT. This encodes CAWSFWKTGGTDTQYF.

This clone has only one observation. Written as DNA, the CDR3 is TGTGCCAGTATTGGACAGGCTACCTACAATGAGCAGTTCTTC. Translation gives CASIGQATYNEQFF. J is TRBJ2-1 and V is TRBV19, with 7 nucleotides matching TRBD1. Trimming cost V 7 bases and J 2 bases; bases outside gene matches: 5. The CDR3 is 14 amino acids. From germline, CDR1 is LNHDA and CDR2 SQIVND (reference sequence).

The rearrangement links TRBV7-2 to TRBJ2-3; D is ambiguous. The CDR3 has 14 residues. V lost 4 bases, J lost 3 bases, and 11 bases lay in between. CDR1 and CDR2 from the germline V gene are SGHTA and FQGNSA. CDR3 sequence: CASSYTAGTDTQYF. The CDR3 nucleotides read TGTGCCAGCAGCTACACGGCCGGAACAGATACGCAGTATTTT.

This chain uses TRBV6-5 with TRBJ2-1; either TRBD1 or TRBD2 may supply D (6 bases each). Trimming left V 5 bases short and J 12 bases short, with 23 bases between. Germline CDR1 reads MNHEY; CDR2 reads SVGAGI. This CDR3 spans 15 amino acids. In nucleotides, the CDR3 is TGTGCCAGCAGTAGAGACAGGAGGGCATGGTATGCGCAGTTCTTC. It encodes CASSRDRRAWYAQFF.

V is TRBV7-2 and J is TRBJ2-3, with TRBD1 as a possible D gene (5 bases). Germline CDR1 is SGHTA and CDR2 is FQGNSA. The CDR3 has 14 residues. V was cut by 5 bases and J by 0 bases, with 9 bases left in between. This chain's CDR3 is CASSPDRSTDTQYF. In nucleotides, the CDR3 is TGTGCCAGCAGCCCCGACAGAAGCACAGATACGCAGTATTTT.

The V gene is TRBV30, the J gene TRBJ2-2, with unresolved D. CDR1 is GTSNPN, CDR2 SVGIG, per germline (reference sequence). This CDR3 spans 14 amino acids. The V end was cut by 1 base, the J end by 6 bases, with 12 bases between. The CDR3 coding sequence is TGTGCCTGGAGTGATGGCCTGGTGGCCGGGGAGCTGTTTTTT. It translates to CAWSDGLVAGELFF.

In DNA form, the CDR3 reads TGTGCCAGCAGCCCCAACAGGGCCCCCAATGAAAAACTGTTTTTT. Translating gives CASSPNRAPNEKLFF. V and J are TRBV7-8 and TRBJ1-4; D is possibly TRBD1 (6 bases). This CDR3 is built from 15 residues. Germline CDR1 reads SGHVS; CDR2 reads FQNEAQ. The V gene lost 5 bases and the J gene lost 5 bases, with 15 bases spanning the gap.

In its sample, this clone was seen once. V and J are TRBV2 and TRBJ2-7; 7 nucleotides agree with TRBD2. The germline V gene has CDR1 SNHLY and CDR2 FYNNEI. The CDR3 totals 13 residues. V lost 8 bases and J lost 2; bases outside the gene matches: 6. The CDR3 loop reads CASGAGVTYEQYF. CDR3 coding DNA: TGTGCCAGCGGGGCGGGAGTCACCTACGAGCAGTACTTC. Complete variable domain (other parts from reference TRBV2 and TRBJ2-7): EPEVTQTPSHQVTQMGQEVILRCVPISNHLYFYWYRQILGQKVEFLVSFYNNEISEKSEIFDDQFSVERPDGSNFTLKIRSTKLEDSAMYFCASGAGVTYEQYFGPGTRLTVT.

CDR3 region: CASSYSRGDGEKLFF. CDR3 DNA sequence: TGTGCCAGCAGTTACTCGAGGGGAGACGGAGAAAAACTGTTTTTT. This rearrangement joins TRBV6-6 to TRBJ1-4, with D maybe TRBD1 (5 bases). Germline V gene data show CDR1 as MNHNY and CDR2 as SVGAGI (reference sequence). CDR3 length: 15 amino acids. V shed 0 bases and J shed 8 bases, with 13 bases lying between them.

The chain combines TRBV18 with TRBJ1-1; D is perhaps TRBD1 (5 bases). V dropped 3 bases and J dropped 1 base, with 12 bases sitting between them. Germline CDR1 and CDR2: KGHSH and LQKENI. CDR3 length equals 15 residues. CDR3 nucleotide sequence: TGTGCCAGCTCACCGGATCAGGGCAGGAACACTGAAGCTTTCTTT. It encodes CASSPDQGRNTEAFF.

CDR3 loop: CASSPRRGVEFPNYGYTF. The CDR3 bases are TGTGCCAGCAGTCCCCGCCGGGGGGTTGAGTTCCCTAACTATGGCTACACCTTC. The rearrangement joins TRBV27 to TRBJ1-2, with D perhaps matching TRBD1 (5 bases). The CDR3 sequence is 18 residues long. Germline CDR1 and CDR2: MNHEY and SMNVEV (reference sequence). Trimming stripped 5 bases from V and 0 bases from J, with 22 bases between.

This clone was observed a single time. The J gene is TRBJ2-1, the V gene TRBV29-1; perhaps TRBD1 as D (5 bases). With 2 bases removed from V and 3 bases from J, the gap between germline ends came to 11 bases. Germline CDR1 and CDR2: SQVTM and ANQGSEA. CDR3 size: 14 residues. The CDR3 coding sequence is TGCAGCGTTGAAATGCGAGGACACTACAATGAGCAGTTCTTC. Translated: CSVEMRGHYNEQFF.

This clone has only one observation. This chain joins TRBV12-5 and TRBJ2-2; 9 bases match TRBD2. There are 16 residues in the CDR3. V dropped 0 bases and J dropped 4; count of bases not matched to a gene: 3. Germline CDR1 and CDR2: LGHNT and FRNRAP. This CDR3 reads CASGLVLAGFTGELFF. CDR3 nucleotide sequence: TGTGCTAGTGGTTTGGTACTAGCGGGCTTCACCGGGGAGCTGTTTTTT. The whole variable domain, remainder taken from reference TRBV12-5 and TRBJ2-2, is DARVTQTPRHKVTEMGQEVTMRCQPILGHNTVFWYRQTMMQGLELLAYFRNRAPLDDSGMPKDRFSAEMPDATLATLKIQPSEPRDSAVYFCASGLVLAGFTGELFFGEGSRLTVL.

The genes are TRBV11-2 and TRBJ2-7; 7 nucleotides align to TRBD1. The CDR3 spans 14 residues. The junction had 13 bases not matched to a gene; V was cut back by 5 bases and J by 9 bases. The germline CDR1 and CDR2 sequences are SGHAT and FQNNGV. For the CDR3, the DNA is TGTGCCAGCAGCGAGAACAGGGGTTGGGTCGGGCAGTACTTC. This encodes CASSENRGWVGQYF.

The V and J genes are TRBV10-3 and TRBJ2-1; 14 positions agree with TRBD2. Trimming at V came to 6 bases and at J to 7 bases, leaving 5 bases not matched to a gene. The CDR3 is 15 residues long. Per germline, CDR1 ENHRY and CDR2 SYGVKD. The CDR3 sequence is CAIRGTSGSRNEQFF. Here the CDR3 DNA reads TGTGCCATCAGGGGGACTAGCGGGAGTAGGAATGAGCAGTTCTTC.

This clone was detected a few times. The chain joins TRBV12-5 to TRBJ2-3, with 12 bases aligning to TRBD2. V shed 1 base and J 2 bases; nucleotides not matched to a gene: 1. Germline V lookup: CDR1 LGHNT, CDR2 FRNRAP. CDR3 length: 16 residues. The CDR3: CASGLGTSGNTDTQYF. The CDR3 DNA is TGTGCTAGTGGTTTGGGGACTAGCGGGAACACAGATACGCAGTATTTT.

The chain couples TRBV2 to TRBJ1-5; 12 bases are shared with TRBD1. This CDR3 contains 18 residues. In germline, CDR1 is SNHLY, CDR2 FYNNEI. Trimming removed 8 bases from V and 3 bases from J; junction bases left unmatched: 14. The CDR3 loop is CASRGIRGQGANNQPQHF. CDR3 sequence (DNA): TGTGCCAGCCGGGGTATAAGGGGACAGGGGGCAAACAATCAGCCCCAGCATTTT. Together with reference TRBV2 and TRBJ1-5, the CDR3 gives the full variable domain: EPEVTQTPSHQVTQMGQEVILRCVPISNHLYFYWYRQILGQKVEFLVSFYNNEISEKSEIFDDQFSVERPDGSNFTLKIRSTKLEDSAMYFCASRGIRGQGANNQPQHFGDGTRLSIL.

The CDR3 sequence: CASSFFGSFTRSDTQYF. CDR3 in DNA: TGCGCCAGCAGCTTCTTCGGTTCGTTCACAAGATCAGATACGCAGTATTTT. The chain combines TRBV5-1 with TRBJ2-3; no clear D. Deletions cut 2 bases from V and 4 bases from J, with 20 bases between. CDR1 and CDR2 (germline): SGHRS, YFSETQ. This CDR3 is 17 amino acids long.

This clone was counted only a few times. The V and J genes are TRBV6-1 and TRBJ2-7; tentatively, D is TRBD2 (5 bases). V lost 5 bases to trimming and J lost 2 bases, with 10 bases between them. The CDR3 consists of 13 residues. Germline CDR1 and CDR2: MNHNS and SASEGT. The CDR3 protein is CASSLDLPYEQYV. CDR3 coding DNA: TGTGCCAGCAGTCTGGACTTACCCTACGAGCAGTACGTC.

The V gene is TRBV5-1, the J gene TRBJ2-1; D assignment may be TRBD1 or TRBD2 (5 bases each). Germline V CDR1 and CDR2: SGHRS, YFSETQ. CDR3 length: 17 residues. V was shortened by 3 bases and J by 0 bases, with 16 bases between the two germline ends. CDR3 nucleotides: TGCGCCAGCAGCTCGACAGCGGACCTGAGCTCCTACAATGAGCAGTTCTTC. This sequence encodes CASSSTADLSSYNEQFF.

This chain connects TRBV29-1 to TRBJ2-3; D not resolved. Trimming pared 4 bases from V and 7 bases from J, leaving 12 bases between. This CDR3 region has 12 residues. Germline V CDR1 and CDR2: SQVTM, ANQGSEA. The CDR3 protein is CSVGPGGHTQYF. DNA for the CDR3: TGCAGCGTTGGTCCCGGTGGGCATACGCAGTATTTT.

The V gene is TRBV30, the J gene TRBJ1-4; no clear D gene. Germline CDR1 GTSNPN, CDR2 SVGIG (reference sequence). The V gene lost 2 bases and the J gene lost 8 bases, with 12 bases spanning the gap. The CDR3 consists of 13 residues. This chain's CDR3 is CAWSQTQEEKLFF. Here the CDR3 DNA reads TGTGCCTGGAGTCAAACCCAAGAAGAAAAACTGTTTTTT.

The chain carries TRBV19 and TRBJ2-1; 12 positions match TRBD1. In germline, CDR1 is LNHDA, CDR2 SQIVND (reference sequence). V lost 6 bases to trimming and J lost 2 bases; unmatched junction nucleotides: 2. The CDR3 loop spans 15 amino acids. In DNA form, the CDR3 reads TGTGCCAGTAGCGGGGACAGGGGGCCCTACAATGAGCAGTTCTTC. Encoded protein: CASSGDRGPYNEQFF.

The chain recombines TRBV9 with TRBJ2-1; no firm D call. Trimming left V 4 bases short and J 0 bases short, with 14 bases between. From germline, CDR1 is SGDLS and CDR2 YYNGEE. The CDR3 covers 16 residues. The CDR3 region has the DNA TGTGCCAGCAGCCCTTCAATTTCTAGCTCCTACAATGAGCAGTTCTTC. Its protein product is CASSPSISSSYNEQFF.

This clone showed up just once. The chain combines TRBV18 with TRBJ1-1; 7 bases match TRBD1. The V and J ends lost 2 bases and 7 bases, in that order; junction bases with no gene match: 1. Germline V gives CDR1 KGHSH, CDR2 LQKENI. The CDR3 covers 12 residues. In DNA form, the CDR3 reads TGTGCCAGCTCACCATCAGGGGGTGAAGCTTTCTTT. Its translation: CASSPSGGEAFF.

A few counts support this clone. The chain uses TRBV4-2 and TRBJ1-2, with 7 positions matching TRBD1. CDR1 LGHNA and CDR2 YNFKEQ come from the germline V gene. The CDR3 is made up of 15 amino acids. J lost 4 bases, V lost 3 bases, and 8 bases had no gene match. The chain's CDR3 is CASSQETGKGYGYTF. The CDR3 DNA reads TGTGCCAGCAGCCAGGAGACAGGGAAAGGCTATGGCTACACCTTC.

The gene calls are TRBV19 and TRBJ2-2, with 10 bases lining up with TRBD2. Trimming removed 1 base from V and 4 bases from J; junction bases left unmatched: 18. Germline V gene sequence: CDR1 LNHDA, CDR2 SQIVND (reference sequence). The CDR3 covers 21 residues. CDR3 sequence: CASSIVGTGGLARAGTGELFF. CDR3 nucleotide sequence: TGTGCCAGTAGTATAGTAGGAACCGGGGGACTAGCGAGGGCGGGCACCGGGGAGCTGTTTTTT.

The V gene is TRBV29-1, the J gene TRBJ2-5; a possible D gene is TRBD1 (6 bases). From germline, CDR1 is SQVTM and CDR2 ANQGSEA. The CDR3 extends over 12 amino acids. V shed 4 bases and J shed 1 base, with 7 bases lying between them. CDR3 residues: CSVVDSQETQYF. The CDR3 nucleotides are TGCAGCGTTGTGGACAGCCAAGAGACCCAGTACTTC.